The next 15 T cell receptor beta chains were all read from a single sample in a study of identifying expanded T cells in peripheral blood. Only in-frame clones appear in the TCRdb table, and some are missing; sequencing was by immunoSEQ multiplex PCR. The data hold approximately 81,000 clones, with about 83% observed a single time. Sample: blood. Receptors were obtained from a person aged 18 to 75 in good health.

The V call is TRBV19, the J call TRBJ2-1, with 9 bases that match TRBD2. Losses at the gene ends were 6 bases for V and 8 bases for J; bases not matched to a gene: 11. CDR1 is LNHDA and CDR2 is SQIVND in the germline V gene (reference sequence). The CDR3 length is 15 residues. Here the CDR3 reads CASRRGTSPWDEQFF. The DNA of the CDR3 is TGTGCCAGTAGGCGCGGGACTAGCCCCTGGGATGAGCAGTTCTTC.

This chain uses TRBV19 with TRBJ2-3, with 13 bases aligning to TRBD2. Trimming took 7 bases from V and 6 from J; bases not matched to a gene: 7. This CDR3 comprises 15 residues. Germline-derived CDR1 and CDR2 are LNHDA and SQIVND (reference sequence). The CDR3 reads CASKKLAGGPDTQYF. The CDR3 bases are TGTGCCAGTAAAAAACTAGCGGGAGGGCCTGATACGCAGTATTTT.

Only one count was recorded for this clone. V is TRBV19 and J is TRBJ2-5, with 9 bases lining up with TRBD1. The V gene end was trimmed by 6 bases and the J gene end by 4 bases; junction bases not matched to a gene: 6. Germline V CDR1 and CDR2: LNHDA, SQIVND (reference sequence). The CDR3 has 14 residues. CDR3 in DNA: TGTGCCAGTAGAAAAACAGGGGGCACAGAGACCCAGTACTTC. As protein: CASRKTGGTETQYF.

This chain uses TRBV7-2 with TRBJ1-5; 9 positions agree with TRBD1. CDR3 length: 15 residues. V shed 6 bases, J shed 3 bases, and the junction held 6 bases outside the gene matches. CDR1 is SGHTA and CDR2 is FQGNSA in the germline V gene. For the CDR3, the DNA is TGTGCCAGCAGTCCCGACAGGGGGGACAATCAGCCCCAGCATTTT. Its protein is CASSPDRGDNQPQHF.

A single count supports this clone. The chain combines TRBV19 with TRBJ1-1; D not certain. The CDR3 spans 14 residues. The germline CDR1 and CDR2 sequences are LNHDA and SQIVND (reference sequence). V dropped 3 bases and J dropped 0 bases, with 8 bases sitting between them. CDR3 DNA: TGTGCCAGTAGTATTAGCGGACTGAACACTGAAGCTTTCTTT. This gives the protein CASSISGLNTEAFF.

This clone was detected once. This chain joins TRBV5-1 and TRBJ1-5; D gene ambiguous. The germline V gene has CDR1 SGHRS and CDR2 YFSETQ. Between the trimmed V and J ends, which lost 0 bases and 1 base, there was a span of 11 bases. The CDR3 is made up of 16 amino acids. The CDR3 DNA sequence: TGCGCCAGCAGCTTGGGCGGGATGGGGAGCAATCAGCCCCAGCATTTT. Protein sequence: CASSLGGMGSNQPQHF.

CDR3 coding DNA: TGTGCCAGCAGCTTAGGTGGGAGTGGGTACGAGCAGTACTTC. As protein: CASSLGGSGYEQYF. The chain is built from TRBV13 and TRBJ2-7; TRBD2 is a possible D gene (5 bases). This CDR3 spans 14 amino acids. Germline lookup yields CDR1 PRHDT and CDR2 FYEKMQ (reference sequence). V lost 0 bases, J lost 4 bases, and 10 bases lay in between.

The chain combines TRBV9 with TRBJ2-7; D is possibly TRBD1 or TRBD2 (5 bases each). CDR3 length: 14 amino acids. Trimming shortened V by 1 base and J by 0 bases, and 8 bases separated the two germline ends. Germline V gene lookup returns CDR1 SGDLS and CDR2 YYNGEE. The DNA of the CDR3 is TGTGCCAGCAGCGTATTGGGGGACTCCTACGAGCAGTACTTC. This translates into CASSVLGDSYEQYF.

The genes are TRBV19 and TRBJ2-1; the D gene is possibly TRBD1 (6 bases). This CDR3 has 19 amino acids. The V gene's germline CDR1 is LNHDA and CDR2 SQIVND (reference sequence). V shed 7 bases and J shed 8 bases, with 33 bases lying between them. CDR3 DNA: TGTGCCAGTACCGACCCGAGGTCTCGGCAGGGGCGGTTGGTGTATGAGCAGTTCTTC. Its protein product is CASTDPRSRQGRLVYEQFF.

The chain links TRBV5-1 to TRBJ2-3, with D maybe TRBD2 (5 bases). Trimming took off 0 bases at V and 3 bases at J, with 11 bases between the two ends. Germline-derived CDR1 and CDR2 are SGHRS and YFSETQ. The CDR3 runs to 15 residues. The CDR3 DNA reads TGCGCCAGCAGCTTGGATGGTCTAGCAACAGATACGCAGTATTTT. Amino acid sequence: CASSLDGLATDTQYF. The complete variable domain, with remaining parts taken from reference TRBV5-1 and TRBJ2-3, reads KAGVTQTPRYLIKTRGQQVTLSCSPISGHRSVSWYQQTPGQGLQFLFEYFSETQRNKGNFPGRFSGRQFSNSRSEMNVSTLELGDSALYLCASSLDGLATDTQYFGPGTRLTVL.

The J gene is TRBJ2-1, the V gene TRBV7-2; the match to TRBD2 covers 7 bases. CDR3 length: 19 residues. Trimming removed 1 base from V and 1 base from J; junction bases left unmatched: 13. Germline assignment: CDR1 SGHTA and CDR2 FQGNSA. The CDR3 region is CASSLEGKTSVFSYNEQFF. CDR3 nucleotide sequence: TGTGCCAGCAGCTTAGAAGGGAAAACTAGCGTATTTTCCTACAATGAGCAGTTCTTC.

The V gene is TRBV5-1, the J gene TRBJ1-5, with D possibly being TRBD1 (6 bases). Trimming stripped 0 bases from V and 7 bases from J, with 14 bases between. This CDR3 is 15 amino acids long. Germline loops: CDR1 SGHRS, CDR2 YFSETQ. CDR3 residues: CASSLDPGAGQPQHF. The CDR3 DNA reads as TGCGCCAGCAGCTTGGACCCGGGGGCAGGGCAGCCCCAGCATTTT.

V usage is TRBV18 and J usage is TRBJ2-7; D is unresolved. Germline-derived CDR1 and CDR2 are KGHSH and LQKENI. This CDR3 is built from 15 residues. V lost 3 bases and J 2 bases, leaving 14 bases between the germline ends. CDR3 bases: TGTGCCAGCTCACCCGGGCAGAGCGAAGCCTACGAGCAGTACTTC. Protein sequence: CASSPGQSEAYEQYF.

CDR3 sequence reads: CSPQGAEGYTF. The CDR3 nucleotides read TGCAGCCCCCAGGGAGCCGAGGGCTACACCTTC. This chain connects TRBV20-1 to TRBJ1-2; a weak D match, TRBD1 (5 bases). The CDR3 runs 11 residues. Looked up from germline, CDR1 is DFQATT and CDR2 is SNEGSKA (reference sequence).

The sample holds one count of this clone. DNA for the CDR3: TGTGCCAGCAGTGGGGTAAAGGCCCAAGGAGCCCTAAATCAGCCCCAGCATTTT. This encodes CASSGVKAQGALNQPQHF. This chain links TRBV2 with TRBJ1-5, with D uncertain. Trimming shortened V by 4 bases and J by 4 bases, and 23 bases separated the two germline ends. The germline CDR1 and CDR2 sequences are SNHLY and FYNNEI. The CDR3 sequence is 18 residues long.